These T cell receptor beta chains were read from a single sample in a study of STAT5B mutations in CD4+ large granular lymphocyte leukemia. Here immunoSEQ multiplex PCR was the method, and the copy in TCRdb shows in-frame clones only, minus some. The sample shows some 34,000 clones, roughly 72% of them seen only once. The sequencing sample was made of CD4+ T cells from blood buffy coats. The receptors come from a human donor in good health. CDR3s include the opening cysteine and the closing phenylalanine or tryptophan. D genes are given only for firm matches. Rows may omit the clone size; those that give it use once, few, many or a size class.

clone size | J gene | V gene | D gene | CDR3 protein | CDR3 DNA
- | TRBJ2-7 | TRBV7-9 | - | CASSLRTYYEQYF | TGTGCCAGCAGCTTGAGGACCTACTACGAGCAGTACTTC
- | TRBJ2-1 | TRBV5-6 | TRBD2 | CASSLGVAGGSIYNEQFF | TGTGCCAGCAGCTTGGGGGTAGCGGGAGGATCAATCTACAATGAGCAGTTCTTC
- | TRBJ2-7 | TRBV5-1 | - | CASSLFPGSSYEQYF | TGCGCCAGCAGCTTGTTTCCGGGCTCGTCCTACGAGCAGTACTTC
- | TRBJ2-7 | TRBV18 | - | CASSPRHNDYEQYF | TGTGCCAGCTCACCACGTCACAACGACTACGAGCAGTACTTC
- | TRBJ2-7 | TRBV5-1 | - | CASSSSELTGLYEQYF | TGCGCCAGCAGCTCCTCCGAGCTGACAGGCCTCTACGAGCAGTACTTC
- | TRBJ2-7 | TRBV10-3 | - | CAISESRGEPTTQYF | TGTGCCATCAGTGAGTCACGTGGGGAGCCCACAACGCAGTACTTC
once | TRBJ2-1 | TRBV6-1 | - | CASSAGRHNEQFF | TGTGCCAGCAGTGCTGGGCGACACAATGAGCAGTTCTTC
- | TRBJ2-7 | TRBV7-9 | - | CASSLGSGESYEQYF | TGTGCCAGCAGCTTGGGGTCAGGGGAATCCTACGAGCAGTACTTC
few | TRBJ2-2 | TRBV7-9 | TRBD2 | CASSSSGRRNTGELFF | TGTGCCAGCAGCTCTAGCGGGAGACGGAACACCGGGGAGCTGTTTTTT
few | TRBJ1-2 | TRBV14 | - | CASSQGDFYGYTF | TGTGCCAGCAGCCAAGGGGACTTTTATGGCTACACCTTC
few | TRBJ2-3 | TRBV11-2 | - | CASSLDTYTDTQYF | TGTGCCAGCAGCTTAGACACTTACACAGATACGCAGTATTTT
- | TRBJ1-2 | TRBV30 | - | CACGRTELNYGYTF | TGTGCCTGTGGGAGGACAGAACTTAACTATGGCTACACCTTC
- | TRBJ2-1 | TRBV5-6 | TRBD2 | CASSPISGSGDEQFF | TGTGCCAGCAGCCCGATTAGCGGGAGCGGCGATGAGCAGTTCTTC
- | TRBJ2-2 | TRBV9 | TRBD2 | CASSGLAGGPGELFF | TGTGCCAGCAGCGGACTAGCGGGGGGGCCCGGGGAGCTGTTTTTT
few | TRBJ2-7 | TRBV18 | TRBD1 | CASSERQGNYEQYF | TGTGCCAGCTCAGAAAGACAGGGGAACTACGAGCAGTACTTC
- | TRBJ1-5 | TRBV5-1 | - | CASSPGGANQPQHF | TGCGCCAGCAGCCCCGGGGGGGCGAATCAGCCCCAGCATTTT
once | TRBJ2-2 | TRBV5-1 | - | CASRESAENTGELFF | TGCGCCAGCAGGGAGTCAGCGGAGAACACCGGGGAGCTGTTTTTT
once | TRBJ1-2 | TRBV5-1 | - | CASGEAGANYGYTF | TGCGCCAGCGGGGAGGCAGGGGCGAACTATGGCTACACCTTC
- | TRBJ1-1 | TRBV19 | - | CASSIPRKAFF | TGTGCCAGTAGTATTCCCAGGAAGGCTTTCTTT
few | TRBJ1-2 | TRBV27 | - | CASSLRVGYGYTF | TGTGCCAGCAGCCTAAGGGTAGGCTATGGCTACACCTTC
- | TRBJ2-7 | TRBV19 | TRBD1 | CASSVSRDRNPYEQYF | TGTGCCAGTAGTGTTTCCCGGGACAGAAACCCCTACGAGCAGTACTTC
few | TRBJ1-2 | TRBV10-3 | TRBD1 | CAISTTGGYGYTF | TGTGCCATCAGCACGACAGGGGGATATGGCTACACCTTC
- | TRBJ1-6 | TRBV2 | TRBD1 | CASRRTGVNSPLHF | TGTGCCAGCAGACGGACAGGGGTGAATTCACCCCTCCACTTT
- | TRBJ2-1 | TRBV19 | TRBD2 | CASSTLAGGGNEQFF | TGTGCCAGTAGTACACTAGCGGGGGGTGGGAATGAGCAGTTCTTC
- | TRBJ2-7 | TRBV27 | - | CASRESGRYEQYF | TGTGCCAGCCGCGAATCCGGGCGCTACGAGCAGTACTTC
- | TRBJ1-4 | TRBV5-1 | - | CASSFTANEKLFF | TGCGCCAGCAGCTTTACGGCTAATGAAAAACTGTTTTTT
- | TRBJ1-2 | TRBV10-3 | TRBD1 | CAISDLLDRGYGYTF | TGTGCCATCAGTGACCTGCTGGACAGGGGCTATGGCTACACCTTC
- | TRBJ2-3 | TRBV5-1 | - | CASSLPVSGAADTQYF | TGCGCCAGCAGCTTGCCCGTTAGTGGGGCGGCGGATACGCAGTATTTT
- | TRBJ2-3 | TRBV2 | TRBD2 | CASSTSGMDASTDTQYF | TGTGCCAGCAGTACTAGCGGGATGGACGCTAGCACAGATACGCAGTATTTT